This T cell receptor beta chain comes out of a study of regulatory T cells in long-lasting Graves disease. Through Arm-PCR of CDR3 regions and iRepertoire HTBI primers, TCR beta libraries were built. MiXCR was run by TCRdb on the multiplex PCR reads, yielding one entry per CDR3 protein. The repertoire holds 400,000 to 600,000 distinct CDR3 sequences, with about 22% as singletons. The germline V and J ends were trimmed by 5 bases and 6 bases, with 15 bases remaining between them. This CDR3 contains 14 residues. Germline values: CDR1 MNHNS, CDR2 SASEGT. Time point specified: persistent/refractory GD, antithyroid drugs over 5 years with positive TRAb. Extracted RNA from PBMCs served as the source of the TCR library.

This receptor was identified in a female donor with Graves disease. The sample in question was peripheral blood mononuclear cells (PBMCs), obtained when the disease was refractory, from a patient treated with antithyroid drugs. V usage is TRBV6-1 and J usage is TRBJ2-3; D might be TRBD1 (5 bases). The DNA of the CDR3 is TGTGCCAGCAGTCTCCTACAGGCTTGGGATACGCAGTATTTT. Translating it yields CASSLLQAWDTQYF.